This T cell receptor beta chain was sequenced during a study of esophageal squamous cell carcinoma under preoperative chemotherapy. Trimming stripped 5 bases from V and 2 bases from J, with 5 bases between. Germline-derived CDR1 and CDR2 are SGHTA and FQGNSA. This CDR3 is built from 12 residues. Time point indicated: before preoperative PTX-NDP chemotherapy. TCRdb independently ran MiXCR on the PCR reads; one entry per CDR3 protein. The sample has approximately 30,000 distinct CDR3 sequences, 45% to 55% seen once. At least ten counts were recorded for this clonotype. Sampling was performed from a patient given preoperative chemotherapy. This chain links TRBV7-2 with TRBJ2-3; D is undetermined. This sequence was found in a human donor with esophageal squamous cell carcinoma. The donor label of this sample is uncertain. This CDR3 reads CASSQDTDTQYF. DNA of the CDR3: TGTGCCAGCAGCCAGGACACAGATACGCAGTATTTT.